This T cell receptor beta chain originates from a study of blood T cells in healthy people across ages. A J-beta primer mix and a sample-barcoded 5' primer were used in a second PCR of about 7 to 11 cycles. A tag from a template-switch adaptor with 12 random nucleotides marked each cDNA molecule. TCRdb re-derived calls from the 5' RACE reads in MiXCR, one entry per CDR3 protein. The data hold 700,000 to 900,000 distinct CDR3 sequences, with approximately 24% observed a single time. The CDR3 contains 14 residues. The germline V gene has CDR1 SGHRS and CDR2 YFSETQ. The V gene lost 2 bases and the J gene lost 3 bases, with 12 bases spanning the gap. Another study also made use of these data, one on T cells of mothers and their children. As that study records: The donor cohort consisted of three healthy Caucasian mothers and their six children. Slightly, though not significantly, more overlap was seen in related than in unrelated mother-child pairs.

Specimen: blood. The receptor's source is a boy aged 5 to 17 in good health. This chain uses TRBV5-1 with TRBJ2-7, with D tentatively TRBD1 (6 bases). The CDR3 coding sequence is TGCGCCAGCAGCTTCGCGGGCAGGGGCTACGAGCAGTACTTC. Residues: CASSFAGRGYEQYF.